This entry concerns a single T cell receptor (beta chain). The antigen remains undetermined. The PCR made use of 60 Vbeta and 13 Jbeta primers. The table came from immunoSEQ multiplex PCR; TCRdb's copy has only in-frame clones and leaves some out. This sample has about 140,000 clones, with 70% to 90% found just once. The CDR3 contains 15 residues. Trimming removed 5 bases from V and 4 bases from J, with 14 bases in between. Per the germline V gene, CDR1 is SEHNR and CDR2 is FQNEAQ (reference sequence). The data belong to a study of cytomegalovirus exposure and HLA in healthy donors. As for the study in general: Around 200 million T cells yielded 120 million or so unique TCR beta sequences, as an earlier analysis found. Study results and limitations: Follow-up analysis later connected one missense variant in DCLRE1C with trimming of TCR beta V- and J-genes.

The sequence came from a woman between 40 and 55 years old in good health and CMV-seronegative. The sample was PBMCs. V is TRBV7-9 and J is TRBJ2-2; D perhaps matches TRBD2 (5 bases). The CDR3 bases are TGTGCCAGCAGCCCTAGTAGGGCGGGCACCGGGGAGCTGTTTTTT. The encoded protein is CASSPSRAGTGELFF.